Listed below are T cell receptor beta chains from one sample, sequenced in a study of blood T cells in healthy people across ages. TCRdb re-called the 5' RACE reads with MiXCR, one entry per CDR3 protein. The sample records 1.4 million to 1.5 million distinct CDR3 sequences, around 39% being singletons. Material for sequencing was blood. All receptors come from a woman between 18 and 29 years old in good health. Both conserved end residues are part of each CDR3. A D gene is named only where the DNA matches it firmly. Size values are once, few and many counts, or a class for expanded clones, and some rows have none.

clone_size	j_call	d_call	v_call	cdr3_aa	cdr3_nt
few	TRBJ1-2	.	TRBV5-1	CASSFGGTHDRTTYGYTF	TGCGCCAGCAGCTTTGGGGGTACCCATGACCGAACTACTTATGGCTACACCTTC
.	TRBJ2-3	.	TRBV15	CATRGAITDTQYF	TGTGCCACCAGGGGGGCGATCACAGATACGCAGTATTTT
.	TRBJ2-7	.	TRBV4-2	CASSQFSIREPEYEQYF	TGTGCCAGCAGCCAATTCTCGATCCGGGAGCCCGAGTACGAGCAGTACTTC
.	TRBJ2-7	.	TRBV6-1	CASSVPPSYEQYF	TGTGCCAGCAGTGTTCCTCCCTCCTACGAGCAGTACTTC
.	TRBJ2-4	.	TRBV18	CASSPPGTKNIQYF	TGTGCCAGCTCACCACCAGGGACGAAAAACATTCAGTACTTC
.	TRBJ2-3	TRBD1	TRBV20-1	CSALTGERSDTQYF	TGCAGTGCTTTGACAGGGGAACGTTCAGATACGCAGTATTTT
.	TRBJ2-5	.	TRBV7-8	CASSQDLGRARIQETQYF	TGTGCCAGCAGCCAGGACTTAGGACGTGCGCGGATCCAAGAGACCCAGTACTTC
.	TRBJ1-2	.	TRBV20-1	CSVSLPNYGYTF	TGCAGTGTATCCCTGCCTAACTATGGCTACACCTTC
few	TRBJ2-1	.	TRBV29-1	CSVEELGANEQFF	TGCAGCGTTGAAGAATTGGGGGCAAATGAGCAGTTCTTC
.	TRBJ2-7	TRBD2	TRBV6-1	CASSAGRERSYEQYF	TGTGCCAGCAGTGCTGGGCGGGAGCGCTCCTACGAGCAGTACTTC
few	TRBJ2-5	.	TRBV7-3	CASSSQTQETQYF	TGTGCCAGCAGCTCACAAACCCAAGAGACCCAGTACTTC
few	TRBJ2-7	.	TRBV20-1	CSASLDKNTYEQYF	TGCAGTGCTTCCTTAGACAAGAACACCTACGAGCAGTACTTC
few	TRBJ2-1	.	TRBV20-1	CSATRGFYEQFF	TGCAGTGCTACCCGAGGGTTTTATGAGCAGTTCTTC
few	TRBJ1-1	.	TRBV20-1	CSARPGRMNTEAFF	TGCAGTGCTAGGCCCGGTAGGATGAACACTGAAGCTTTCTTT
few	TRBJ2-1	TRBD1	TRBV9	CASSNRQGVIDEQFF	TGTGCCAGCAGCAACCGACAGGGGGTAATCGATGAGCAGTTCTTC
.	TRBJ2-1	TRBD1	TRBV7-2	CASSSPRTGFYNEQFF	TGTGCCAGCAGCTCCCCTCGGACAGGGTTTTACAATGAGCAGTTCTTC
once	TRBJ1-5	.	TRBV4-1	CASRETYSNQPQHF	TGCGCCAGCAGGGAAACTTATAGCAATCAGCCCCAGCATTTT
.	TRBJ2-3	TRBD1	TRBV6-5	CASSYSRGQGNTDTQYF	TGTGCCAGCAGTTACTCGAGGGGGCAGGGGAACACAGATACGCAGTATTTT
.	TRBJ2-5	TRBD1	TRBV9	CASSGRGQGLMNEQYF	TGTGCCAGCAGCGGACGAGGACAGGGGCTAATGAATGAGCAGTACTTC
.	TRBJ2-3	TRBD2	TRBV12-3/TRBV12-4	CASSPGGLLAGPDTQYF	TGTGCCAGCAGCCCTGGGGGCCTACTAGCGGGTCCAGATACGCAGTATTTT
few	TRBJ2-7	TRBD1	TRBV14	CASSARDRHSYEQYF	TGTGCCAGCAGCGCCCGGGACAGGCACTCCTACGAGCAGTACTTC
.	TRBJ2-1	.	TRBV19	CASIFLRESSYNEQFF	TGTGCCAGTATCTTCCTAAGGGAGAGCTCCTACAATGAGCAGTTCTTC
few	TRBJ2-7	TRBD2	TRBV20-1	CSVTRRKTGTGRVYEQYF	TGCAGTGTTACCCGTAGAAAGACCGGGACGGGGAGGGTATACGAGCAGTACTTC
.	TRBJ2-1	.	TRBV7-8	CASTPRGGFDNEQFF	TGTGCCAGCACACCCAGGGGCGGCTTCGACAATGAGCAGTTCTTC
.	TRBJ2-1	TRBD2	TRBV2	CASTSGINYNEQFF	TGTGCCAGCACTAGCGGGATTAACTACAATGAGCAGTTCTTC
many	TRBJ2-4	.	TRBV7-2	CASSLDGGNKNIQYF	TGTGCCAGCAGCTTAGACGGCGGGAACAAAAACATTCAGTACTTC
few	TRBJ2-7	TRBD2	TRBV6-5	CASSYNPMWREALFNEQYF	TGTGCCAGCAGTTACAACCCCATGTGGCGGGAGGCCTTATTCAACGAGCAGTACTTC
.	TRBJ2-1	.	TRBV5-5	CASSVEGGYGEQFF	TGTGCCAGCAGCGTGGAGGGGGGATACGGTGAGCAGTTCTTC